This TCR beta chain was identified during a study of blood T cells in healthy people across ages. Study-wide findings and caveats: The unknown donor CMV status may have confounded expanded clonotype changes.

Ten or more counts support this clonotype. No antigen is known for it. Germline assignment: CDR1 DFQATT and CDR2 SNEGSKA (reference sequence). J lost 6 bases, V lost 4 bases, and 3 bases had no gene match. The CDR3 has 12 residues. Sample-barcoded 5' priming and a J-beta primer mix drove a second PCR of about 7 to 11 cycles. Each CDR3 protein gets one entry after TCRdb re-called the 5' RACE reads with MiXCR. The sample lists about 700,000 distinct CDR3 sequences, approximately 29% seen once, with approximately 15% in the top ten. Roughly 10 milliliters of peripheral blood were drawn from each donor. Researchers report isolating at least 6 million PBMCs per sample.

This receptor was taken from a woman of 80 years or more in good health. Sequenced input: blood. The chain employs TRBV20-1 and TRBJ1-5; 7 bases line up with TRBD1. The CDR3 DNA follows: TGCAGTGCTACGACAGGGACTCAGCCCCAGCATTTT. This codes for CSATTGTQPQHF.